Each of the 11 T cell receptor beta chains below was sequenced from the same sample in a study of CD8 T cells in Susac syndrome. RNA totalling about 0.45 to 1 ug underwent reverse transcription with random hexamers. TCRdb passed the immunoSEQ multiplex PCR reads through MiXCR, listing each CDR3 protein once. The sample yields about 100,000 distinct CDR3 sequences, approximately 95% seen once. Source material: CD8+ T cells from PBMCs. The receptor source for this set is a human donor with Susac syndrome.

This chain connects TRBV5-1 to TRBJ1-2, with no clear D. V was trimmed by 0 bases and J by 0 bases, leaving 12 bases between them. This CDR3 is built from 16 residues. Germline lookup yields CDR1 SGHRS and CDR2 YFSETQ. The CDR3 nucleotides are TGCGCCAGCAGCTTGGCCTCGGCAGCCACTAACTATGGCTACACCTTC. Translated: CASSLASAATNYGYTF. Full variable domain (missing parts from reference TRBV5-1 and TRBJ1-2): KAGVTQTPRYLIKTRGQQVTLSCSPISGHRSVSWYQQTPGQGLQFLFEYFSETQRNKGNFPGRFSGRQFSNSRSEMNVSTLELGDSALYLCASSLASAATNYGYTFGSGTRLTVV.

This chain connects TRBV15 to TRBJ2-1; TRBD2 might be the D (5 bases). V was cut by 0 bases and J by 15 bases, with 27 bases left in between. Germline CDR1 LNHNV, CDR2 YYDKDF (reference sequence). The CDR3 loop spans 17 amino acids. Here the CDR3 reads CATSREAYVWTPDQAFF. The CDR3 region has the DNA TGTGCCACCAGCAGAGAAGCTTACGTTTGGACTCCCGATCAGGCGTTCTTC.

This clonotype came up once. The chain employs TRBV10-3 and TRBJ1-6, with unresolved D. V was trimmed by 3 bases and J by 13 bases, leaving 16 bases between them. Germline values: CDR1 ENHRY, CDR2 SYGVKD. The CDR3 loop spans 14 amino acids. CDR3 loop: CAISDRETQFPLHF. In DNA, the CDR3 is TGTGCCATCAGTGATAGGGAAACCCAGTTCCCCCTCCACTTT.

The chain combines TRBV29-1 with TRBJ2-2; 9 bases match TRBD2. The V gene's germline CDR1 is SQVTM and CDR2 ANQGSEA. The CDR3 runs 15 residues. With V trimmed by 3 bases and J by 4 bases, 6 bases remained unmatched. The CDR3 nucleotides read TGCAGCGTTGATTTAGCGGGGGAGGGCACCGGGGAGCTGTTTTTT. Translation: CSVDLAGEGTGELFF.

The chain employs TRBV29-1 and TRBJ2-7; 8 nucleotides agree with TRBD2. The V gene end was trimmed by 5 bases and the J gene end by 1 base; junction bases not matched to a gene: 4. This CDR3 contains 13 residues. Germline values: CDR1 SQVTM, CDR2 ANQGSEA. The CDR3 bases are TGCAGCGTTACTAGCGGCTCATCCTACGAGCAGTACTTC. This sequence encodes CSVTSGSSYEQYF.

This CDR3 reads CASSIGGGAIYEQYF. As DNA, the CDR3 is TGTGCCAGTAGTATCGGCGGAGGGGCGATCTACGAGCAGTACTTC. This chain uses TRBV19 with TRBJ2-7, with D tentatively TRBD2 (6 bases). Trimming left V 3 bases short and J 3 bases short, with 15 bases between. Germline loops: CDR1 LNHDA, CDR2 SQIVND (reference sequence). CDR3 length: 15 residues.

The CDR3 region is CASSPGWTSGPRGDEQYF. CDR3 bases: TGTGCCAGCAGCCCCGGATGGACTAGCGGGCCCCGGGGGGACGAGCAGTACTTC. V is TRBV5-6 and J is TRBJ2-7; 11 bases fit TRBD2. Germline V lookup: CDR1 SGHDT, CDR2 YYEEEE. The CDR3 length is 18 residues. Losses at the gene ends were 4 bases for V and 5 bases for J; bases not matched to a gene: 17. Together with reference TRBV5-6 and TRBJ2-7, the CDR3 gives the full variable domain: DAGVTQSPTHLIKTRGQQVTLRCSPKSGHDTVSWYQQALGQGPQFIFQYYEEEERQRGNFPDRFSGHQFPNYSSELNVNALLLGDSALYLCASSPGWTSGPRGDEQYFGPGTRLTVT.

V is TRBV28 and J is TRBJ2-4; the match to TRBD2 covers 12 bases. Germline loops: CDR1 MDHEN, CDR2 SYDVKM. The CDR3 is 19 residues long. The V gene end was trimmed by 3 bases and the J gene end by 0 bases; junction bases not matched to a gene: 9. The DNA for the CDR3 is TGTGCCAGCAGTTTTCCTCGGACTAGCGGGGAACTAGCCAAAAACATTCAGTACTTC. This sequence encodes CASSFPRTSGELAKNIQYF.

This clonotype has a single count. The J gene is TRBJ1-2, the V gene TRBV11-2; 10 positions match TRBD1. The CDR3 runs 16 residues. In germline, CDR1 is SGHAT, CDR2 FQNNGV. Germline trimming cut 0 bases from V and 6 bases from J; bases unmatched to any gene: 7. CDR3 bases: TGTGCCAGCAGCTTAGACTCGGGACAGGGGATCCATGGCTACACCTTC. The encoded protein is CASSLDSGQGIHGYTF.

This clonotype was seen just once. The genes are TRBV25-1 and TRBJ2-2; D might be TRBD1 (5 bases). Per the germline V gene, CDR1 is MGHDK and CDR2 is SYGVNS. V lost 8 bases to trimming and J lost 0 bases, with 10 bases between them. This CDR3 has 14 amino acids. CDR3 bases: TGTGCCAGCTTCGACAGTTCGAACACCGGGGAGCTGTTTTTT. Encoded protein: CASFDSSNTGELFF.

The chain combines TRBV5-4 with TRBJ1-6; D is uncertain. CDR1 and CDR2 (germline): SGHNT, YYREEE (reference sequence). V was pared by 4 bases and J by 8 bases, with 16 bases between. The CDR3 contains 15 residues. The CDR3 reads CASSAAQAPHSPLHF. CDR3 in DNA: TGTGCCAGCAGCGCCGCACAAGCCCCCCATTCACCCCTCCACTTT.